A selection of T cell receptor beta chains follows, all from one sample in a study of blood T cell repertoires in COVID-19. TCRdb's table, derived via immunoSEQ multiplex PCR, lists solely in-frame clones and lacks some. Seen here are a few hundred thousand clones, roughly nine tenths observed once, and the top ten hold about 3%. The sample comprised PBMCs or T cells enriched from blood (not recorded which). The receptors here all came from a young woman who had recovered from COVID-19. The CDR3 runs from the conserved cysteine through the conserved F or W. Clone sizes are given selectively: once, few, many, or a class where the clone is expanded.

v_gene: TRBV19; abundance: medium-sized; j_gene: TRBJ1-2; CDR3aa: CASSIAEGASYGYTF
v_gene: TRBV30; abundance: .; j_gene: TRBJ1-6; CDR3aa: CAWSGPDKGYSPLHF
v_gene: TRBV18; abundance: .; j_gene: TRBJ2-1; CDR3aa: CASSPDREAYNEQFF
v_gene: TRBV3-1/TRBV3-2; abundance: once; j_gene: TRBJ1-4; CDR3aa: CASRPKGAGNEKLFF
v_gene: TRBV7-2; abundance: .; j_gene: TRBJ1-4; CDR3aa: CASSPGHFVGVGLFF
v_gene: TRBV10-1; abundance: .; j_gene: TRBJ2-2; CDR3aa: CASSEQTNTGELFF
v_gene: TRBV3-1/TRBV3-2; abundance: .; j_gene: TRBJ1-2; CDR3aa: CASSRKTGTVVNYGYTF
v_gene: TRBV6-5; abundance: .; j_gene: TRBJ1-6; CDR3aa: CASSYSRQGLGSPLHF
v_gene: TRBV27; abundance: .; j_gene: TRBJ1-5; CDR3aa: CASSLFGGNQPQHF
v_gene: TRBV5-8; abundance: .; j_gene: TRBJ2-5; CDR3aa: CASSYGQGVQETQYF
v_gene: TRBV2; abundance: .; j_gene: TRBJ1-3; CDR3aa: CASSEGRASGNTIYF
v_gene: TRBV2; abundance: .; j_gene: TRBJ2-3; CDR3aa: CASSFTDTQYF
v_gene: TRBV7-9; abundance: .; j_gene: TRBJ2-5; CDR3aa: CASSLAIEETQYF
v_gene: TRBV7-3; abundance: .; j_gene: TRBJ1-1; CDR3aa: CASSTDDRVGTEAFF
v_gene: TRBV13; abundance: once; j_gene: TRBJ2-3; CDR3aa: CASSPGLAGDTQYF
v_gene: TRBV6-5; abundance: .; j_gene: TRBJ1-2; CDR3aa: CASIRSNYGYTF
v_gene: TRBV11-3; abundance: few; j_gene: TRBJ2-1; CDR3aa: CASSLDTGGTGINNEQFF
v_gene: TRBV5-1; abundance: .; j_gene: TRBJ2-7; CDR3aa: CASSSGQEVYEQYF
v_gene: TRBV7-3; abundance: .; j_gene: TRBJ2-1; CDR3aa: CASSLQAGGPSSYNEQFF
v_gene: TRBV12-3/TRBV12-4; abundance: .; j_gene: TRBJ2-3; CDR3aa: CASSSSDTQYF
v_gene: TRBV7-9; abundance: .; j_gene: TRBJ2-1; CDR3aa: CASSLARPSGEQFF
v_gene: TRBV28; abundance: .; j_gene: TRBJ2-1; CDR3aa: CASSPREGNNEQFF
v_gene: TRBV5-6; abundance: .; j_gene: TRBJ1-1; CDR3aa: CASSNGQEGPMNTEAFF
v_gene: TRBV7-2; abundance: .; j_gene: TRBJ2-7; CDR3aa: CASSYGQTYEQYF
v_gene: TRBV7-9; abundance: .; j_gene: TRBJ2-3; CDR3aa: CASSLGEDTQYF
v_gene: TRBV19; abundance: .; j_gene: TRBJ2-3; CDR3aa: CASIAAGSTDTQYF
v_gene: TRBV5-4; abundance: .; j_gene: TRBJ1-1; CDR3aa: CASSLGGGGEAFF
v_gene: TRBV30; abundance: .; j_gene: TRBJ1-1; CDR3aa: CAWSARNRAENTEAFF
v_gene: TRBV6-5; abundance: .; j_gene: TRBJ2-1; CDR3aa: CASRRAGEAYNEQFF
v_gene: TRBV24-1; abundance: .; j_gene: TRBJ1-4; CDR3aa: CATSDPRQSNEKLFF
v_gene: TRBV7-9; abundance: .; j_gene: TRBJ2-1; CDR3aa: CASSSSSGRLYNEQFF
v_gene: TRBV24-1; abundance: .; j_gene: TRBJ1-5; CDR3aa: CATSDEDQPQHF
v_gene: TRBV27; abundance: .; j_gene: TRBJ1-1; CDR3aa: CASSLRDRGTPEAFF
v_gene: TRBV27; abundance: once; j_gene: TRBJ2-7; CDR3aa: CASSYSGSSYEQYF
v_gene: TRBV3-1/TRBV3-2; abundance: .; j_gene: TRBJ1-1; CDR3aa: CASSLRQGTGGLGTEAFF
v_gene: TRBV2; abundance: .; j_gene: TRBJ1-6; CDR3aa: CASTGQGVNSPLHF